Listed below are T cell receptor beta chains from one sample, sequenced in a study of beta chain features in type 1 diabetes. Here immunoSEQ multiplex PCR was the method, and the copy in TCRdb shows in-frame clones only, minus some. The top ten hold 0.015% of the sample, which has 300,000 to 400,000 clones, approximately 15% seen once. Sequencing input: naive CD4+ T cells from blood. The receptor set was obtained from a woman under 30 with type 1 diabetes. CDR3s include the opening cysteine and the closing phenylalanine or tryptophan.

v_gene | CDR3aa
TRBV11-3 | CASSYLLAGGSEQFF
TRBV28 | CASTPGQASSEQYF
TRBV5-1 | CASRSGALKDTQYF
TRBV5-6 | CASSLGQNTGELFF
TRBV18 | CASSPPGQARDTQYF
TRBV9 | CASSPQGLLSSYNEQFF
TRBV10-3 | CAINQEVDSPLHF
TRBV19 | CASSMDRSYEQYF
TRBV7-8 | CASSLELAGGYEQYF
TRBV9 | CASSAQGSQETQYF
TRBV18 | CASSTTEALYGYTF
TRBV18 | CASSPPLAGGPNEQFF
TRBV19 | CASSINSIGQRSQFF
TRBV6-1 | CASSEQGGRKVETQYF
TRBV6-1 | CASRRTGVQPQHF
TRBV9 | CASSVWGIGNTGELFF
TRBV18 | CASSPPVWERGYETQYF
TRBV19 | CASSMIDRVGEQFF
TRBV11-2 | CASSSTWLKFF
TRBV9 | CASSALAGGPPDTQYF
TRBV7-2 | CASSFGQGNGYTF
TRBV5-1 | CASSLRSGSPDEQFF
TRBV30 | CACNRLQETQYF
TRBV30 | CAWNPGSLNTEAFF
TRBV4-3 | CASSQVAGGGNIQYF
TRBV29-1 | CSVETSGGPAVYEQYF
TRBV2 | CATAPLRQGQKLFF
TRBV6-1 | CASSEQAMNTEAFF
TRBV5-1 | CASSIGTAGGEQFF
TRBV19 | CASSIARQLPSAGANVLTF
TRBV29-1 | CSVDLLATLADTQYF
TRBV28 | CASSSGLAGGGEQYF
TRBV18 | CASSPGVAVYNEQFF
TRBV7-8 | CASSFGQGAGNTIYF
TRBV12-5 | CATYHSGGASTDTQYF
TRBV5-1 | CASSPGIVDEQFF
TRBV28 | CASSSGLASLEQYF
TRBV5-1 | CASSLVAGGTGELFF
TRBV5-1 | CASRNPFAEGLPYEQYF
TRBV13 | CASSAKRTGAGGYTF
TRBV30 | CAWSPGTGKQPQHF
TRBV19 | CASSMADSHPGTQYF
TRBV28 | CASLRTSGTNEQYF
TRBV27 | CASSRLAVFGNEQFF
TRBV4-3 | CASSQDPKSTYYTF
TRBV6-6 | CASSRRPRRDNEQFF
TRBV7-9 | CASSLLPSYNEQFF
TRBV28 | CASSTPTEAFF
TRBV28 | CASSSGPNYGYTF
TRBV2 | CASSTLSTKPERYF
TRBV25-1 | CASSELGSTDTQYF
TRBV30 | CAWSSPAGGATDTQYF
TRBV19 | CASSARGTGYNQPQHF
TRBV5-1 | CASSLEASGGQYF
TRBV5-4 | CASSLAGGRGPYEQYF
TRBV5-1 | CASSLQGRLSTDTQYF
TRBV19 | CASSIPRTGGAGRGYTF
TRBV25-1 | CASSGPGQLYEQYF
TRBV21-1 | CASSKERKLENIQYF
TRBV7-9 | CASRTGGWWENTEAFF